Following are 12 T cell receptor beta chains from one sample sequenced in a study of CD8+ T cells in alopecia areata. Extracted RNA was reverse transcribed, and the resulting cDNA served as sequencing template. Here immunoSEQ multiplex PCR was the method, and the copy in TCRdb shows in-frame clones only, minus some. The table includes 150,000 to 250,000 clones, roughly 64% detected once. Stated treatment: oral pan-JAK inhibitor, 5-10 mg twice daily. Material: CD4+ T cells sorted from blood, obtained at week 24, from a patient treated with tofacitinib. The receptor source for this set is a human donor with alopecia areata.

This chain connects TRBV5-1 to TRBJ2-1; maybe TRBD2 (6 bases). V was shortened by 7 bases and J by 4 bases, with 15 bases between the two germline ends. This CDR3 has 14 residues. Germline V lookup: CDR1 SGHRS, CDR2 YFSETQ. The CDR3 spells CASATGVVYNEQFF. CDR3 sequence (DNA): TGCGCCAGCGCGACGGGAGTAGTATACAATGAGCAGTTCTTC. The whole variable domain, filled in from reference TRBV5-1 and TRBJ2-1, reads KAGVTQTPRYLIKTRGQQVTLSCSPISGHRSVSWYQQTPGQGLQFLFEYFSETQRNKGNFPGRFSGRQFSNSRSEMNVSTLELGDSALYLCASATGVVYNEQFFGPGTRLTVL.

The chain combines TRBV27 with TRBJ1-4; no firm D call. Germline assignment: CDR1 MNHEY and CDR2 SMNVEV (reference sequence). The CDR3 runs to 13 residues. V lost 6 bases and J 8 bases, leaving 13 bases between the germline ends. The CDR3 loop is CASRPLVREKLFF. The DNA for the CDR3 is TGTGCCAGCAGACCACTCGTTAGGGAAAAACTGTTTTTT.

V and J are TRBV29-1 and TRBJ2-7; 7 bases map to TRBD2. J was trimmed by 0 bases and V by 6 bases; bases with no gene match: 5. This CDR3 has 13 residues. Germline assignment: CDR1 SQVTM and CDR2 ANQGSEA. This chain's CDR3 is CSVPGGSSYEQYF. The CDR3 coding sequence is TGCAGCGTACCCGGGGGGTCCTCCTACGAGCAGTACTTC.

The table lists this clone with a few counts. The genes are TRBV5-1 and TRBJ2-1, with TRBD2 matching over 9 bases. Germline V gives CDR1 SGHRS, CDR2 YFSETQ. The V segment lost 0 bases and the J segment 9 bases; nucleotides outside the gene matches: 7. CDR3 length equals 15 residues. The CDR3 nucleotides read TGCGCCAGCAGCTTGGAGGGACTAGCATTCAGTGAGCAGTTCTTC. Its protein product is CASSLEGLAFSEQFF.

This chain joins TRBV5-1 and TRBJ1-1, with TRBD1 as a possible D gene (5 bases). Trimming removed 0 bases at V and 1 base at J, with 10 bases between. The CDR3 totals 15 residues. From germline, CDR1 is SGHRS and CDR2 YFSETQ. The CDR3 DNA follows: TGCGCCAGCAGCTTGGCCACGGGGCCGAACACTGAAGCTTTCTTT. Translating it yields CASSLATGPNTEAFF.

The chain is built from TRBV5-1 and TRBJ2-5; 8 bases line up with TRBD1. V trimming: 0 bases; J trimming: 5 bases; junction bases outside the gene matches: 6. Germline CDR1 SGHRS, CDR2 YFSETQ. The CDR3 consists of 15 residues. CDR3 nucleotides: TGCGCCAGCAGCTTGGGAGGACAGGGAAGGGAGACCCAGTACTTC. This translates into CASSLGGQGRETQYF.

CDR3 nucleotide sequence: TGTGCCAGCAGCGGCAGCCAGACAGGGGGCTTCGCTGGGGCCAACGTCCTGACTTTC. It encodes CASSGSQTGGFAGANVLTF. The V call is TRBV7-8, the J call TRBJ2-6, with 10 bases aligning to TRBD1. This CDR3 region has 19 residues. Germline loops: CDR1 SGHVS, CDR2 FQNEAQ. The J segment lost 2 bases and the V segment lost 5 bases, leaving 12 bases of the junction unmatched.

V is TRBV29-1 and J is TRBJ1-2, with 8 nucleotides matching TRBD1. This CDR3 has 13 amino acids. Germline V gives CDR1 SQVTM, CDR2 ANQGSEA. V dropped 6 bases and J dropped 2; count of bases not matched to a gene: 5. The CDR3 loop is CSVDRGGNYGYTF. Written as DNA, the CDR3 is TGCAGCGTCGACAGGGGCGGAAACTATGGCTACACCTTC.

The chain has TRBV4-2 and TRBJ2-5; 8 nucleotides agree with TRBD2. Germline CDR1 LGHNA, CDR2 YNFKEQ. After removal of 6 bases from V and 0 bases from J, the junction contained 9 bases not matched to a gene. CDR3 length: 16 residues. The CDR3 sequence: CASRLIAGQNQETQYF. In nucleotides, the CDR3 is TGTGCCAGCAGATTGATAGCGGGGCAGAACCAAGAGACCCAGTACTTC.

The rearrangement uses TRBV7-2 and TRBJ2-5; D perhaps matches TRBD2 (6 bases). The CDR3 length is 14 residues. Germline lookup yields CDR1 SGHTA and CDR2 FQGNSA. V lost 3 bases to trimming and J lost 5 bases, with 13 bases between them. CDR3 DNA sequence: TGTGCCAGCAGCTTTTCCGGGAGCTACGAGACCCAGTACTTC. Protein: CASSFSGSYETQYF.

The V call is TRBV4-2, the J call TRBJ2-7, with 7 bases matching TRBD1. CDR1 and CDR2 (germline): LGHNA, YNFKEQ. J lost 0 bases, V lost 2 bases, and 10 bases had no gene match. The CDR3 runs 17 residues. In DNA, the CDR3 is TGTGCCAGCAGCCAATACCCCGGGACAGCAAGCTCCTACGAGCAGTACTTC. This encodes CASSQYPGTASSYEQYF.

About this clone: At one of its ends the junction is not consistent with the germline gene, which may arise from a read error. The chain carries TRBV2 and TRBJ2-1; perhaps TRBD1 as D (5 bases). This CDR3 comprises 11 residues. The germline CDR1 and CDR2 sequences are SNHLY and FYNNEI. The CDR3 reads CAGSPGNEQFF. For the CDR3, the DNA is TGTGCCGGCAGTCCAGGGAATGAGCAGTTCTTC.